The 14 T cell receptor beta chains below all came from one sample that was sequenced in a study of CD8 T cells in ankylosing spondylitis. Via MiXCR, TCRdb re-called the 5' RACE reads, giving one row per CDR3 protein. The sample includes 200,000 to 250,000 distinct CDR3 sequences, 10% to 13% of them seen just once. The sample was blood, either unsorted or a sorted T cell fraction (not recorded which). The source is a male donor with ankylosing spondylitis or in good health (not recorded which).

There are many counts of this clonotype. The chain joins TRBV3-1 to TRBJ2-3; D uncertain. V gave up 1 base and J gave up 4 bases, with 15 bases separating them. The germline CDR1 and CDR2 sequences are LGHDT and YNNKEL (reference sequence). The CDR3 is made up of 16 amino acids. CDR3 nucleotide sequence: TGTGCCAGCAGCCAAGGGGTCTACGACGGCGCAGATACGCAGTATTTT. Its protein product is CASSQGVYDGADTQYF.

This clonotype occurred many times. The chain uses TRBV12-3 or TRBV12-4 and TRBJ2-2; D ambiguous. The CDR3 spans 14 residues. Deletions cut 6 bases from V and 1 base from J, with 9 bases between. CDR3 sequence: CASRPTQNTGELFF. The DNA for the CDR3 is TGTGCCAGCAGACCTACACAGAACACCGGGGAGCTGTTTTTT.

This clonotype was found a few times. The chain uses TRBV11-2 and TRBJ2-1; D is ambiguous. From germline, CDR1 is SGHAT and CDR2 FQNNGV. The CDR3 runs 13 residues. V lost 5 bases to trimming and J lost 6 bases, with 11 bases between them. The CDR3: CASSPSPGNEQFF. In DNA, the CDR3 is TGTGCCAGCAGCCCATCCCCCGGCAATGAGCAGTTCTTC.

This clonotype was seen at least ten times. Germline is not matched at one junction end, which may reflect a read error. The chain recombines TRBV12-3 or TRBV12-4 with TRBJ1-1, with a possible D match to TRBD1 (5 bases). The CDR3 extends over 13 amino acids. The CDR3 region is CASSLRQNAEAFF. In nucleotides, the CDR3 is TGTGCCAGCAGTCTGAGACAGAACGCTGAAGCTTTCTTT.

This clonotype appeared a few times. The chain combines TRBV20-1 with TRBJ2-3; 8 positions agree with TRBD2. Trimming at V came to 1 base and at J to 5 bases, leaving 2 bases not matched to a gene. This CDR3 is 13 amino acids long. Germline V gene data show CDR1 as DFQATT and CDR2 as SNEGSKA (reference sequence). CDR3 sequence (DNA): TGCAGTGCTAGAGCGGGGGGGCAAGATACGCAGTATTTT. Its translation is CSARAGGQDTQYF.

This clonotype was recorded many times. This chain uses TRBV20-1 with TRBJ2-1; D is perhaps TRBD2 (5 bases). Trimming pared 3 bases from V and 0 bases from J, leaving 12 bases between. Germline-derived CDR1 and CDR2 are DFQATT and SNEGSKA (reference sequence). The CDR3 extends over 15 amino acids. DNA for the CDR3: TGCAGTGCTAGGCCAGCGGATAGCTCCTACAATGAGCAGTTCTTC. It translates to CSARPADSSYNEQFF.

J is TRBJ1-1 and V is TRBV28, with TRBD1 matching 8 bases. V lost 5 bases and J lost 4; bases outside the gene matches: 9. Germline values: CDR1 MDHEN, CDR2 SYDVKM. The CDR3 length is 15 residues. The CDR3 DNA reads TGTGCCAGCAGTCCAATCCAGGGGGCGCGCACTGAAGCTTTCTTT. It encodes CASSPIQGARTEAFF. The full variable domain, its missing parts supplied by reference TRBV28 and TRBJ1-1, is DVKVTQSSRYLVKRTGEKVFLECVQDMDHENMFWYRQDPGLGLRLIYFSYDVKMKEKGDIPEGYSVSREKKERFSLILESASTNQTSMYLCASSPIQGARTEAFFGQGTRLTVV.

In this sample, this clonotype turned up many times. V gene TRBV5-1 combines with J gene TRBJ2-7; 7 nucleotides agree with TRBD1. This CDR3 is 15 amino acids long. The germline CDR1 and CDR2 sequences are SGHRS and YFSETQ. The trim removed 1 base at V and 0 bases at J, leaving 4 bases unmatched. The CDR3 DNA is TGCGCCAGCAGCTTGAATGGACAGGCCTCCTACGAGCAGTACTTC. This gives the protein CASSLNGQASYEQYF.

This clonotype was seen a handful of times. The chain couples TRBV20-1 to TRBJ1-1; 11 positions agree with TRBD1. The V and J ends lost 6 bases and 13 bases, in that order; junction bases with no gene match: 10. The length of the CDR3 is 12 residues. The germline V gene encodes CDR1 DFQATT and CDR2 SNEGSKA (reference sequence). This CDR3 reads CSAQDRGLGGFF. CDR3 DNA: TGCAGTGCCCAGGACAGGGGGCTTGGGGGTTTCTTT.

This clonotype was seen ten or more times. The J gene is TRBJ2-3, the V gene TRBV5-1; 9 bases match TRBD2. CDR1 and CDR2 from the germline V gene are SGHRS and YFSETQ. This CDR3 is 14 amino acids long. The V segment lost 3 bases and the J segment 7 bases; nucleotides outside the gene matches: 6. Here the CDR3 reads CASSSQGTSNTQYF. Here the CDR3 DNA reads TGCGCCAGCAGCTCCCAGGGGACTAGCAATACGCAGTATTTT.

This clonotype was picked up many times. This sequence joins TRBV16 and TRBJ2-7; 9 bases line up with TRBD1. Trimming cost V 2 bases and J 4 bases; bases outside gene matches: 6. Germline assignment: CDR1 KGHSY and CDR2 FQNENV. This CDR3 contains 15 residues. The CDR3 DNA is TGTGCCAGCAGCCAAACGGACAGGGGTCTTTACGAGCAGTACTTC. Protein product: CASSQTDRGLYEQYF.

This clonotype was observed at least ten times. V usage is TRBV28 and J usage is TRBJ2-3; 10 positions match TRBD2. The V segment lost 8 bases and the J segment 2 bases; nucleotides outside the gene matches: 13. CDR1 and CDR2 (germline): MDHEN, SYDVKM. There are 17 residues in the CDR3. CDR3 loop: CASCDSLAGDHTDTQYF. The CDR3 DNA reads as TGTGCCAGCTGCGACAGCCTAGCGGGGGACCACACAGATACGCAGTATTTT.

Ten or more counts support this clonotype. CDR3 sequence (DNA): TGTGCCAGCAGCCAAGATTTAGGGACACAAAACACCGGGGAGCTGTTTTTT. As protein: CASSQDLGTQNTGELFF. This chain links TRBV14 with TRBJ2-2, with D perhaps matching TRBD1 (6 bases). Trimming took off 0 bases at V and 2 bases at J, with 13 bases between the two ends. The CDR3 is made up of 17 amino acids. Germline V gene lookup returns CDR1 SGHDN and CDR2 FVKESK.

This clonotype was seen many times. The chain couples TRBV5-1 to TRBJ1-1, with a possible D match to TRBD1 (6 bases). V lost 4 bases and J lost 5, with 12 bases in between. This CDR3 has 13 residues. Germline V CDR1 and CDR2: SGHRS, YFSETQ. CDR3 in DNA: TGCGCCAGCAGCCCACAGGGTGGGACTGAAGCTTTCTTT. As protein: CASSPQGGTEAFF. The entire variable domain, with the rest obtained from reference TRBV5-1 and TRBJ1-1, is as follows: KAGVTQTPRYLIKTRGQQVTLSCSPISGHRSVSWYQQTPGQGLQFLFEYFSETQRNKGNFPGRFSGRQFSNSRSEMNVSTLELGDSALYLCASSPQGGTEAFFGQGTRLTVV.